The clone carrying this T cell receptor beta chain has a count of ten or more. Its antigen is not identified. This sample was included in a study of human T cells and chemical hapten exposure. Study findings and constraints: Healthy individuals' immune responses may differ from those of donors, who had alopecia.

The CDR3 is 15 amino acids. Germline loops: CDR1 KGHSH, CDR2 LQKENI. V shed 1 base and J shed 0 bases, with 9 bases lying between them. Each CDR3 protein is one row after TCRdb ran MiXCR on the RACE reads. The table lists roughly 84,000 distinct CDR3 sequences, around 9.3% of them singletons, with approximately 5% in the top ten. Time point described: patch test 2, 6 weeks after DPC sensitization. Treatment noted: therapeutic diphenylcyclopropenone sensitization with weekly scalp DPC. The material was whole blood, obtained in connection with sensitization to the hapten diphenylcyclopropenone (DPC). V and J are TRBV18 and TRBJ1-2; D not certain. This receptor was obtained from a woman aged 45-65 years with alopecia areata. Some clones in this sample may be carry-over from other donors' samples. The CDR3 bases are TGTGCCAGCTCACCACAGGAAGGGACTAACTATGGCTACACCTTC. This gives the protein CASSPQEGTNYGYTF.